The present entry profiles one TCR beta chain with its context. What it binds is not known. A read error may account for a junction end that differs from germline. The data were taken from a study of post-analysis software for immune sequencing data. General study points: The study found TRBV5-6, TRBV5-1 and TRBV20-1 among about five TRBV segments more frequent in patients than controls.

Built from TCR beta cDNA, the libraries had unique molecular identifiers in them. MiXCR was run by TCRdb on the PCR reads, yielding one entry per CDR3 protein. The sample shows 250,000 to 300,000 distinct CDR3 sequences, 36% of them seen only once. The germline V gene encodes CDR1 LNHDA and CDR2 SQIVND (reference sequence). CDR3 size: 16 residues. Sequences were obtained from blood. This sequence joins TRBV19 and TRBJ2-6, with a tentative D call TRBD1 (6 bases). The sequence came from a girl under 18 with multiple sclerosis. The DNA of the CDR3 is TGTGCCAGTAGTTTACAGGGTACCTCTGGGGCCAACGTCCGGACTTTC. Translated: CASSLQGTSGANVRTF.